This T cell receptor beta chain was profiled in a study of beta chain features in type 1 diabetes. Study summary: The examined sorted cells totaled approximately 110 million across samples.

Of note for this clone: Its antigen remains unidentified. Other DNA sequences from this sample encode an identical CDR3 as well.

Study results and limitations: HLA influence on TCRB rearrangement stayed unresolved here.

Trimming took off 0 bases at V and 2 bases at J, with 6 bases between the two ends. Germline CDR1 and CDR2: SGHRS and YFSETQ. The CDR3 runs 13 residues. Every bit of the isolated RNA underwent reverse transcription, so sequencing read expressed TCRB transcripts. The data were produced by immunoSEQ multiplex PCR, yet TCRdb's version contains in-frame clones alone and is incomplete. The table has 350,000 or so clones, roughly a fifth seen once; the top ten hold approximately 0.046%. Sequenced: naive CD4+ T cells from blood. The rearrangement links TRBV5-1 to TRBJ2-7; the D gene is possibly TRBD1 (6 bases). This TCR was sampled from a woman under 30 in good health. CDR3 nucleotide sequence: TGCGCCAGCAGCTTGGAGGGGGCCTACGAGCAGTACTTC. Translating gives CASSLEGAYEQYF.